The 12 T cell receptor beta chains in this list originate from one sample, sequenced in a study of blood T cell repertoires in COVID-19. The table came from immunoSEQ multiplex PCR; TCRdb's copy has only in-frame clones and leaves some out. Of 90,000 to 100,000 clones listed, about 80% are singletons. Sequenced: peripheral blood. The receptor set was obtained from a man between 70 and 80 years old with acute or convalescent COVID-19.

The V and J genes are TRBV3-1 (or the pseudogene TRBV3-2) and TRBJ1-1, with D maybe TRBD1 (5 bases). The V end lost 2 bases, the J end lost 11 bases, and 15 bases lay between the germline ends. Germline CDR1 and CDR2: LGHDT and YNNKEL (reference sequence). The CDR3 has 13 residues. CDR3: CASSQSGRSGAFF. In DNA, the CDR3 is TGTGCCAGCAGCCAAAGCGGGCGTTCAGGGGCTTTCTTT.

This chain uses TRBV27 with TRBJ1-4; D might be TRBD1 (6 bases). CDR3 size: 16 residues. The V and J ends lost 5 bases and 3 bases respectively, with 16 bases between them. Germline V lookup: CDR1 MNHEY, CDR2 SMNVEV (reference sequence). In DNA, the CDR3 is TGTGCCAGCAGTGCCCACAGGGTCGGAGCTAATGAAAAACTGTTTTTT. Amino acid sequence: CASSAHRVGANEKLFF.

The chain combines TRBV5-6 with TRBJ2-5; D is possibly TRBD2 (5 bases). Trimming pared 5 bases from V and 5 bases from J, leaving 16 bases between. Germline V gene sequence: CDR1 SGHDT, CDR2 YYEEEE. The CDR3 runs to 14 residues. Here the CDR3 reads CASSTIGVRETQYF. CDR3 DNA sequence: TGTGCCAGCAGTACTATCGGGGTCAGGGAGACCCAGTACTTC.

The J gene is TRBJ1-6, the V gene TRBV7-8; perhaps TRBD1 as D (5 bases). V shed 5 bases and J shed 10 bases, with 18 bases lying between them. In germline, CDR1 is SGHVS, CDR2 FQNEAQ. The CDR3 is 15 amino acids. CDR3 nucleotide sequence: TGTGCCAGCAGCACCCACAGGCTTCTTAGATCACCCCTCCACTTT. Its translation: CASSTHRLLRSPLHF.

The rearrangement joins TRBV7-9 to TRBJ1-4; no clear D gene. The CDR3 is 14 residues long. Between the trimmed V and J ends, which lost 6 bases and 0 bases, there was a span of 8 bases. CDR1 and CDR2 from the germline V gene are SEHNR and FQNEAQ (reference sequence). The CDR3 region is CASSSYATNEKLFF. The CDR3 DNA reads TGTGCCAGCAGTTCTTATGCAACTAATGAAAAACTGTTTTTT.

The chain employs TRBV10-2 and TRBJ2-7; 8 bases fit TRBD1. Trimming at V came to 0 bases and at J to 4 bases, leaving 8 bases not matched to a gene. In germline, CDR1 is WSHSY, CDR2 SAAADI. The CDR3 is made up of 16 amino acids. CDR3 amino acids: CASSESGDRGTYEQYF. The DNA of the CDR3 is TGCGCCAGCAGTGAGTCCGGAGACAGGGGCACGTACGAGCAGTACTTC.

This chain links TRBV19 with TRBJ2-5, with TRBD1 matching over 7 bases. The length of the CDR3 is 14 residues. CDR1 is LNHDA and CDR2 is SQIVND in the germline V gene (reference sequence). The J segment lost 1 base and the V segment lost 7 bases, leaving 6 bases of the junction unmatched. CDR3 loop: CASTGTVTQETQYF. The CDR3 DNA sequence: TGTGCCAGTACCGGGACAGTAACCCAAGAGACCCAGTACTTC. Looking up the rest from reference TRBV19 and TRBJ2-5 gives the full variable domain: DGGITQSPKYLFRKEGQNVTLSCEQNLNHDAMYWYRQDPGQGLRLIYYSQIVNDFQKGDIAEGYSVSREKKESFPLTVTSAQKNPTAFYLCASTGTVTQETQYFGPGTRLLVL.

The chain has TRBV30 and TRBJ1-6, with TRBD1 matching over 7 bases. The ends lost 2 bases at V and 2 bases at J; junction bases unmatched: 3. Per the germline V gene, CDR1 is GTSNPN and CDR2 is SVGIG (reference sequence). The CDR3 extends over 15 amino acids. Here the CDR3 reads CAWSTGTAYNSPLHF. As DNA, the CDR3 is TGTGCCTGGAGTACCGGGACAGCCTATAATTCACCCCTCCACTTT.

V is TRBV19 and J is TRBJ1-1, with 7 bases identical to TRBD1. This CDR3 region has 14 residues. CDR1 is LNHDA and CDR2 is SQIVND in the germline V gene (reference sequence). Trimming took 5 bases from V and 7 from J; bases not matched to a gene: 10. CDR3 coding DNA: TGTGCCAGTAGTGAAAACCGGGACAGACATGAAGCTTTCTTT. Translated: CASSENRDRHEAFF.

The chain is built from TRBV24-1 and TRBJ2-3; 7 positions agree with TRBD2. Germline CDR1 KGHDR, CDR2 SFDVKD. CDR3 length: 14 amino acids. Trimming took 5 bases from V and 6 from J; bases not matched to a gene: 7. The chain's CDR3 is CATSASGPRDTQYF. CDR3 bases: TGTGCCACCAGTGCTAGCGGACCTCGGGATACGCAGTATTTT.

The chain joins TRBV29-1 to TRBJ2-5; TRBD2 aligns across 12 bases. V was pared by 4 bases and J by 5 bases, with 5 bases of the junction left unmatched. This CDR3 is 14 amino acids long. Germline loops: CDR1 SQVTM, CDR2 ANQGSEA. CDR3 protein: CSVGTSGVRETQYF. As DNA, the CDR3 is TGCAGCGTTGGGACTAGCGGGGTTCGTGAGACCCAGTACTTC.

This chain connects TRBV18 to TRBJ2-1; 14 bases fit TRBD2. Germline V lookup: CDR1 KGHSH, CDR2 LQKENI. Unmatched junction bases numbered 7, after V lost 6 bases and J lost 6 bases. The CDR3 sequence is 16 residues long. The CDR3 protein is CASSQRGLAGGNEQFF. The CDR3 DNA reads TGTGCCAGCTCTCAACGAGGACTAGCGGGAGGCAATGAGCAGTTCTTC.